This T cell receptor beta chain is drawn from a study of blood T cell repertoires in COVID-19. Study at large: The study drew acute and convalescent COVID-19 samples from the United States, Italy and Spain. From T cells, B-cell-depleted T cells, or PBMCs came the material, which was cDNA or gDNA.

Original analysis: Using reference gene primer amplification, nucleated cell counts were estimated. Libraries were prepared by immunoSEQ multiplex PCR; TCRdb keeps only in-frame clonotypes and omits some of them. V, J and clone size are taken as reported in that table, and D and trimming were inferred from the DNA itself. The sample lists fewer than 350,000 clones; around 88% were seen once. Between the trimmed V and J ends, which lost 5 bases and 0 bases, there was a span of 14 bases. Germline V CDR1 and CDR2: SNHLY, FYNNEI. This CDR3 contains 15 residues. The J gene is TRBJ2-7, the V gene TRBV2, with D tentatively TRBD1 (6 bases). This TCR was sampled from a middle-aged man with acute or convalescent COVID-19. The sequenced sample was peripheral blood. CDR3 in amino acids: CASSTQGSTSYEQYF. The CDR3 region has the DNA TGTGCCAGCAGTACCCAGGGGTCTACCTCCTACGAGCAGTACTTC.